The 30 T cell receptor beta chains in this list originate from one sample, sequenced in a study of OX40 agonist ivuxolimab in advanced cancers. Sequencing used immunoSEQ multiplex PCR; TCRdb keeps in-frame clones, though not all of them. The table records roughly 70,000 clones, 85% to 90% of them present only once. Sequenced here: CD4+ or CD8+ T cells sorted from blood, sampled in a trial of the OX40 agonist ivuxolimab. Every receptor here comes from an adult with an advanced solid tumor such as melanoma, head and neck, liver or kidney cancer.

J is TRBJ1-2 and V is TRBV27; the D is unclear. The CDR3 contains 12 residues. From germline, CDR1 is MNHEY and CDR2 SMNVEV (reference sequence). The V and J ends lost 11 bases and 7 bases respectively, with 17 bases between them. In DNA, the CDR3 is TGTGCCGCCTACGGAGGGCGGGGTGGCTACACCTTC. Its translation is CAAYGGRGGYTF.

V and J are TRBV27 and TRBJ2-2; D possibly corresponds to TRBD1 (8 bases). CDR3 length equals 14 residues. The germline V gene has CDR1 MNHEY and CDR2 SMNVEV (reference sequence). V was trimmed by 10 bases and J by 5 bases, leaving 17 bases between them. The CDR3 here is CATTNRGGTGELFF. The DNA for the CDR3 is TGTGCCACTACAAACAGGGGGGGAACCGGGGAGCTGTTTTTT.

The V call is TRBV15, the J call TRBJ2-3, with 9 bases aligning to TRBD2. From germline, CDR1 is LNHNV and CDR2 YYDKDF (reference sequence). The CDR3 runs to 20 residues. V gave up 0 bases and J gave up 4 bases; unmatched junction bases: 17. This chain's CDR3 is CATSRDLRVSGSHPPDTQYF. For the CDR3, the DNA is TGTGCCACCAGCAGAGATCTTAGGGTTAGCGGGAGTCACCCCCCAGATACGCAGTATTTT. The full variable domain, rest sourced from reference TRBV15 and TRBJ2-3, is DAMVIQNPRYQVTQFGKPVTLSCSQTLNHNVMYWYQQKSSQAPKLLFHYYDKDFNNEADTPDNFQSRRPNTSFCFLDIRSPGLGDTAMYLCATSRDLRVSGSHPPDTQYFGPGTRLTVL.

J is TRBJ2-7 and V is TRBV6-5; D remains ambiguous. The CDR3 totals 15 residues. Germline V gene lookup returns CDR1 MNHEY and CDR2 SVGAGI. Trimming cost V 8 bases and J 3 bases, with 20 bases left between them. The CDR3 bases are TGTGCCAGCGCCCCGGACGGATCCTACCACTACGAGCAGTACTTC. Its translation: CASAPDGSYHYEQYF.

J is TRBJ1-2 and V is TRBV19, with D unresolved. Germline lookup yields CDR1 LNHDA and CDR2 SQIVND (reference sequence). The CDR3 is 12 residues long. V shed 5 bases and J shed 2 bases, with 6 bases lying between them. Here the CDR3 DNA reads TGTGCCAGTAGTCCAAACAACTATGGCTACACCTTC. Translating gives CASSPNNYGYTF.

This rearrangement joins TRBV9 to TRBJ2-3, with D possibly matching TRBD2 (6 bases). The CDR3 runs to 16 residues. The germline V and J ends were trimmed by 2 bases and 2 bases, with 15 bases remaining between them. Germline CDR1 reads SGDLS; CDR2 reads YYNGEE. The CDR3 nucleotides read TGTGCCAGCAGCGTGAACCGGGACTCCAACACAGATACGCAGTATTTT. This encodes CASSVNRDSNTDTQYF.

The genes are TRBV20-1 and TRBJ2-7; D remains unclear. The CDR3 has 10 residues. The V end lost 5 bases, the J end lost 0 bases, and 2 bases lay between the germline ends. Germline V gene data show CDR1 as DFQATT and CDR2 as SNEGSKA (reference sequence). The CDR3 loop reads CSAPSYEQYF. CDR3 DNA sequence: TGCAGTGCTCCCTCCTACGAGCAGTACTTC.

This clone came up a few times. At the DNA level, this CDR3 is encoded by other sequences in the same sample as well. The V gene is TRBV27, the J gene TRBJ2-3; 7 positions match TRBD2. Trimming removed 3 bases from V and 3 bases from J; junction bases left unmatched: 3. The CDR3 runs 14 residues. The germline gives CDR1 MNHEY, CDR2 SMNVEV (reference sequence). The CDR3 here is CASSFGGGTDTQYF. The CDR3, as DNA: TGTGCCAGCAGTTTTGGGGGGGGGACAGATACGCAGTATTTT.

A few counts support this clone. The rearrangement uses TRBV9 and TRBJ2-1; D is unresolved. Looked up from germline, CDR1 is SGDLS and CDR2 is YYNGEE. The CDR3 contains 13 residues. Trimming took 0 bases from V and 8 from J, leaving 9 bases between them. This chain's CDR3 is CASSVVLSDEQFF. The CDR3 region has the DNA TGTGCCAGCAGCGTAGTTCTGTCGGATGAGCAGTTCTTC.

This chain joins TRBV27 and TRBJ1-1; D remains unclear. Germline V gives CDR1 MNHEY, CDR2 SMNVEV (reference sequence). Trimming took off 5 bases at V and 0 bases at J, with 16 bases between the two ends. The CDR3 runs to 16 residues. The DNA of the CDR3 is TGTGCCAGCAGTCCTAGCCTCGGGGAACTGAACACTGAAGCTTTCTTT. Residues: CASSPSLGELNTEAFF.

This chain links TRBV9 with TRBJ1-1; D call uncertain. V dropped 4 bases and J dropped 7 bases, with 17 bases sitting between them. The germline CDR1 and CDR2 sequences are SGDLS and YYNGEE. This CDR3 spans 14 amino acids. The CDR3 here is CASSPTGWRDEAFF. The CDR3 DNA is TGTGCCAGCAGCCCGACGGGTTGGCGAGATGAAGCTTTCTTT. The variable domain in full, completed from reference TRBV9 and TRBJ1-1, reads DSGVTQTPKHLITATGQRVTLRCSPRSGDLSVYWYQQSLDQGLQFLIQYYNGEERAKGNILERFSAQQFPDLHSELNLSSLELGDSALYFCASSPTGWRDEAFFGQGTRLTVV.

The J gene is TRBJ2-3, the V gene TRBV9, with D tentatively TRBD2 (6 bases). Deletions cut 4 bases from V and 2 bases from J, with 14 bases between. This CDR3 is built from 15 residues. Germline loops: CDR1 SGDLS, CDR2 YYNGEE. The CDR3 DNA follows: TGTGCCAGCAGCCGAGACGGGGAGGTCACAGATACGCAGTATTTT. Amino acid sequence: CASSRDGEVTDTQYF. The variable domain in full, with the rest retrieved from reference TRBV9 and TRBJ2-3, is DSGVTQTPKHLITATGQRVTLRCSPRSGDLSVYWYQQSLDQGLQFLIQYYNGEERAKGNILERFSAQQFPDLHSELNLSSLELGDSALYFCASSRDGEVTDTQYFGPGTRLTVL.

The V and J genes are TRBV21-1 and TRBJ2-7; TRBD2 reflects the table's D call only, with no check against the DNA. TRBV21-1 is annotated as a pseudogene. The CDR3 contains 14 residues. In nucleotides, the CDR3 is TGTGCCAGCAGCAAAGATCGGGGAGGCAACGAGCAGTACTTC. This codes for CASSKDRGGNEQYF.

The chain is built from TRBV29-1 and TRBJ2-3, with D possibly matching TRBD2 (5 bases). V shed 0 bases and J shed 0 bases, with 13 bases lying between them. Germline lookup yields CDR1 SQVTM and CDR2 ANQGSEA. This CDR3 is built from 16 residues. CDR3 DNA: TGCAGCGTTGAAGATCCGATCGGGATGAGCACAGATACGCAGTATTTT. Its protein is CSVEDPIGMSTDTQYF.

The V and J genes are TRBV19 and TRBJ2-1; the match to TRBD2 covers 7 bases. The CDR3 totals 13 residues. V shed 8 bases, J shed 6 bases, and the junction held 7 bases outside the gene matches. Germline lookup yields CDR1 LNHDA and CDR2 SQIVND (reference sequence). CDR3 in amino acids: CASRSGGPNEQFF. In nucleotides, the CDR3 is TGTGCCAGTCGGTCGGGGGGTCCCAATGAGCAGTTCTTC.

This sequence joins TRBV7-9 and TRBJ2-7, with a weak D call TRBD2 (6 bases). Trimming shortened V by 2 bases and J by 3 bases, and 11 bases separated the two germline ends. The CDR3 extends over 14 amino acids. The germline V gene encodes CDR1 SEHNR and CDR2 FQNEAQ (reference sequence). The CDR3 region is CASSLISEGYEQYF. CDR3 DNA: TGTGCCAGCAGCTTAATCTCGGAGGGCTACGAGCAGTACTTC. The entire variable domain, with the rest obtained from reference TRBV7-9 and TRBJ2-7, is as follows: DTGVSQNPRHKITKRGQNVTFRCDPISEHNRLYWYRQTLGQGPEFLTYFQNEAQLEKSRLLSDRFSAERPKGSFSTLEIQRTEQGDSAMYLCASSLISEGYEQYFGPGTRLTVT.

The chain couples TRBV27 to TRBJ1-4, with 7 bases identical to TRBD1. Germline CDR1 is MNHEY and CDR2 is SMNVEV (reference sequence). The CDR3 contains 15 residues. Unmatched junction bases numbered 19, after V lost 6 bases and J lost 15 bases. CDR3 loop: CASRGRTGSFRGMFF. CDR3 nucleotides: TGTGCCAGCAGGGGAAGGACAGGCTCATTTCGAGGGATGTTTTTT.

The rearrangement joins TRBV30 to TRBJ2-3; 8 bases agree with TRBD2. The CDR3 spans 15 residues. In germline, CDR1 is GTSNPN, CDR2 SVGIG (reference sequence). V lost 0 bases, J lost 1 base, and 3 bases stayed unmatched. The CDR3 region is CAWSVHSGGTDTQYF. The CDR3 DNA reads TGTGCCTGGAGTGTCCATAGCGGGGGCACAGATACGCAGTATTTT.

The chain employs TRBV10-3 and TRBJ2-7; D gene ambiguous. CDR3 size: 13 residues. V lost 0 bases, J lost 6 bases, and 9 bases lay in between. The germline V gene encodes CDR1 ENHRY and CDR2 SYGVKD. The CDR3 reads CAISESSVTEQYF. The CDR3 bases are TGTGCCATCAGTGAGTCGAGTGTCACCGAGCAGTACTTC.

This rearrangement joins TRBV7-9 to TRBJ2-7, with D uncertain. This CDR3 contains 12 residues. Germline CDR1 and CDR2: SEHNR and FQNEAQ (reference sequence). The V end was cut by 2 bases, the J end by 3 bases, with 5 bases between. Here the CDR3 reads CASSLIIYEQYF. CDR3 nucleotides: TGTGCCAGCAGCTTAATCATCTACGAGCAGTACTTC.

The chain employs TRBV6-7 and TRBJ1-1; the D is unclear. TRBV6-7 is annotated as an ORF whose role is uncertain. This CDR3 is built from 14 residues. V was cut by 0 bases and J by 3 bases, with 8 bases left in between. The CDR3 sequence: CASSYSGHYTEAFF. In nucleotides, the CDR3 is TGTGCCAGCAGTTACTCGGGCCATTACACTGAAGCTTTCTTT.

This clone was counted at least ten times. This chain connects TRBV29-1 to TRBJ2-1; 9 bases agree with TRBD2. V trimming: 7 bases; J trimming: 5 bases; junction bases outside the gene matches: 12. Germline assignment: CDR1 SQVTM and CDR2 ANQGSEA. The CDR3 loop spans 15 amino acids. Here the CDR3 DNA reads TGCAGCGCCGCAAGCGGGGGGACACCTAACAATGAGCAGTTCTTC. This sequence encodes CSAASGGTPNNEQFF.

The chain joins TRBV11-1 to TRBJ2-2, with no clear D. Trimming took off 5 bases at V and 1 base at J, with 2 bases between the two ends. The CDR3 extends over 12 amino acids. Germline CDR1 and CDR2: SGHAT and FQDESV (reference sequence). Here the CDR3 DNA reads TGTGCCAGCAGCAAGAACACCGGGGAGCTGTTTTTT. Translated: CASSKNTGELFF.

This clone has a single count. The J gene is TRBJ2-1, the V gene TRBV19, with 8 bases lining up with TRBD2. The V segment lost 5 bases and the J segment 2 bases; nucleotides outside the gene matches: 2. CDR1 is LNHDA and CDR2 is SQIVND in the germline V gene (reference sequence). The CDR3 sequence is 14 residues long. Written as DNA, the CDR3 is TGTGCCAGTAGTCGAGCGGGGGCCTACAATGAGCAGTTCTTC. It is translated as CASSRAGAYNEQFF.

The chain carries TRBV7-9 and TRBJ2-5; 8 bases align to TRBD2. J lost 1 base, V lost 5 bases, and 3 bases had no gene match. The CDR3 totals 14 residues. Germline V gives CDR1 SEHNR, CDR2 FQNEAQ (reference sequence). The CDR3 spells CASSPGGGQETQYF. CDR3 DNA: TGTGCCAGCAGCCCGGGGGGGGGCCAAGAGACCCAGTACTTC.

This clone was counted only a few times. The chain recombines TRBV30 with TRBJ1-1, with D hard to call. The CDR3 has 12 residues. V dropped 5 bases and J dropped 4 bases, with 11 bases sitting between them. Germline V lookup: CDR1 GTSNPN, CDR2 SVGIG (reference sequence). The CDR3 coding sequence is TGTGCCTGGGGGCAGGACCCCACTGAAGCTTTCTTT. Amino acids: CAWGQDPTEAFF.

The chain uses TRBV5-6 and TRBJ2-1, with TRBD1 identical over 7 bases. CDR3 length equals 13 residues. Trimming removed 2 bases from V and 5 bases from J; junction bases left unmatched: 1. The germline V gene has CDR1 SGHDT and CDR2 YYEEEE. The CDR3 sequence: CASSFGTDNEQFF. The DNA of the CDR3 is TGTGCCAGCAGCTTCGGGACAGACAATGAGCAGTTCTTC. The complete variable domain, with remaining parts taken from reference TRBV5-6 and TRBJ2-1, reads DAGVTQSPTHLIKTRGQQVTLRCSPKSGHDTVSWYQQALGQGPQFIFQYYEEEERQRGNFPDRFSGHQFPNYSSELNVNALLLGDSALYLCASSFGTDNEQFFGPGTRLTVL.

The chain is built from TRBV19 and TRBJ1-2, with D possibly TRBD1 on 5 matching bases. Germline CDR1 reads LNHDA; CDR2 reads SQIVND (reference sequence). CDR3 length: 12 amino acids. Trimming took off 8 bases at V and 3 bases at J, with 10 bases between the two ends. CDR3 sequence reads: CASQQDDYGYTF. The CDR3 DNA sequence: TGTGCCAGTCAACAGGATGACTATGGCTACACCTTC.

The chain uses TRBV6-4 and TRBJ2-1, with D unclear. The germline CDR1 and CDR2 sequences are MRHNA and SNTAGT. V dropped 4 bases and J dropped 4 bases, with 17 bases sitting between them. The CDR3 length is 16 residues. CDR3 amino acids: CASSGVDGKGYNEQFF. CDR3 nucleotides: TGTGCCAGCAGTGGCGTTGACGGTAAAGGGTACAATGAGCAGTTCTTC.

The rearrangement links TRBV5-6 to TRBJ2-7; 12 positions agree with TRBD1. The length of the CDR3 is 15 residues. Germline V CDR1 and CDR2: SGHDT, YYEEEE. V gave up 2 bases and J gave up 3 bases; unmatched junction bases: 3. The CDR3 spells CASSFGTGGHYEQYF. In DNA form, the CDR3 reads TGTGCCAGCAGCTTTGGGACAGGGGGCCACTACGAGCAGTACTTC. Variable domain in full (rest from reference TRBV5-6 and TRBJ2-7): DAGVTQSPTHLIKTRGQQVTLRCSPKSGHDTVSWYQQALGQGPQFIFQYYEEEERQRGNFPDRFSGHQFPNYSSELNVNALLLGDSALYLCASSFGTGGHYEQYFGPGTRLTVT.